Here is one T cell receptor (beta chain) with its context. CDR3 length equals 14 residues. Germline lookup yields CDR1 LGHDT and CDR2 YNNKEL (reference sequence). Trimming took 6 bases from V and 1 from J, leaving 12 bases between them. Sequencing was performed with immunoSEQ multiplex PCR; in TCRdb, only in-frame clones are kept and a portion is missing. Of approximately 170,000 clones listed, around 83% were seen once; the top ten hold 13%. These data belong to a study of blood T cell repertoires in COVID-19. The rearrangement links TRBV3-1 (or the pseudogene TRBV3-2) to TRBJ1-1; possibly TRBD1 for D (5 bases). This TCR came from a man between 65 and 85 years old who had recovered from COVID-19. Sample: peripheral blood. CDR3: CASRLGAENTEAFF. CDR3 nucleotides: TGTGCCAGCAGATTAGGGGCCGAGAACACTGAAGCTTTCTTT.